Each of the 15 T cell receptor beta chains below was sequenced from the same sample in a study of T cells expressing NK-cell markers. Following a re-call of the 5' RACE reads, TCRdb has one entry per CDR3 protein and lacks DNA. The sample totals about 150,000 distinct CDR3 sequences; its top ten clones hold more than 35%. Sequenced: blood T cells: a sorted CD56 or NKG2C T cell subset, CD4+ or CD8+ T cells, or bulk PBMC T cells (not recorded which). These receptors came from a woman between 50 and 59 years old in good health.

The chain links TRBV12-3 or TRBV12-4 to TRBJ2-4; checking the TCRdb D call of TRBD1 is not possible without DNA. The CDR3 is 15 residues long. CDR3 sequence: CASSASGTGENIQYF.

The CDR3 is CASSLLGGSDTQYF. The rearrangement joins TRBV4-1 to TRBJ2-3; TCRdb's assignment of TRBD2 cannot be checked, as there is no DNA. Looked up from germline, CDR1 is MGHRA and CDR2 is YSYEKL. The CDR3 runs 14 residues.

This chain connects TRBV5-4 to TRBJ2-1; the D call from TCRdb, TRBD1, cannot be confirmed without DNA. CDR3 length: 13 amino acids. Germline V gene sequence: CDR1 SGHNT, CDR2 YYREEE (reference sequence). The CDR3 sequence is CANDDWAGNEQFF.

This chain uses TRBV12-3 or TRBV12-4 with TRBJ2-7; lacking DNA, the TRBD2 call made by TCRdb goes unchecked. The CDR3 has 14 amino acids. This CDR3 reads CASSGTTSDYEQYF.

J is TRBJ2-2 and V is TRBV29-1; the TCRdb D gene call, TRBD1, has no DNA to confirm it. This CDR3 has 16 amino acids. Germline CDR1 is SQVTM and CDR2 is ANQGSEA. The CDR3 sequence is CSVEDWAGANTGELFF.

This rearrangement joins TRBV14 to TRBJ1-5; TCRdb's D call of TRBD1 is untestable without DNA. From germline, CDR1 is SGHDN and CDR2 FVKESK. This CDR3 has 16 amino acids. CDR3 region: CASSSLGAQDNQPQHF.

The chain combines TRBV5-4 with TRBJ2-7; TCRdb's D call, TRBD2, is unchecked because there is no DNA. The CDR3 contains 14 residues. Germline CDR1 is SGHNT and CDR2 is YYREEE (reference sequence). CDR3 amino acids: CASSLADFQYEQYF. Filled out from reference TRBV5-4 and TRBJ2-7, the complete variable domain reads ETGVTQSPTHLIKTRGQQVTLRCSSQSGHNTVSWYQQALGQGPQFIFQYYREEENGRGNFPPRFSGLQFPNYSSELNVNALELDDSALYLCASSLADFQYEQYFGPGTRLTVT.

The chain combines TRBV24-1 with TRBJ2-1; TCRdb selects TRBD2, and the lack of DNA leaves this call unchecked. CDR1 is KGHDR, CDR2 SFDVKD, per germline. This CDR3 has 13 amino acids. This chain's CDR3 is CATSDRKEGGQFF.

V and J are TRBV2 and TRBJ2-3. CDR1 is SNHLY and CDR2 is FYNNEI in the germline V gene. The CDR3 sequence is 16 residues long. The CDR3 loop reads CASGGPPITSTDTQYF.

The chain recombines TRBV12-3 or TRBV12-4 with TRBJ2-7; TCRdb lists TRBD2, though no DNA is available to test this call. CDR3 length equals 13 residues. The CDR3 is CASSLNNAMEQYF.

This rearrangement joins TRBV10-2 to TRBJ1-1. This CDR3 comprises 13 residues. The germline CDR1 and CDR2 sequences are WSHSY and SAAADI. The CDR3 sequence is CASSEAGAREAFF.

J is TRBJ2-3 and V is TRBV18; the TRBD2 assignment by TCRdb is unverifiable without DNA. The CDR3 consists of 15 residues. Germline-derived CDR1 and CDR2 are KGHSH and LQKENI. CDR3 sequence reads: CASSPSSGSTDTQYF.

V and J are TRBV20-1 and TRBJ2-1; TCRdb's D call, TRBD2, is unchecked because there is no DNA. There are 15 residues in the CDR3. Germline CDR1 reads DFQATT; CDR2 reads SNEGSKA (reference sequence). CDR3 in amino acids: CSATGGQVGYNEQFF.

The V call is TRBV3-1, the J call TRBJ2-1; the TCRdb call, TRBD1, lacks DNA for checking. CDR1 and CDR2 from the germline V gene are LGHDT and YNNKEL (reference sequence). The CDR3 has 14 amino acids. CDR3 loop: CASSQDLEGHEQFF.

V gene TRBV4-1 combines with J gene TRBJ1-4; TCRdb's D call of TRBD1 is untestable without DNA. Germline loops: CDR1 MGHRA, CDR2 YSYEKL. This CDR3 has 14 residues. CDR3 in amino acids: CASGPGQGGEKLFF.